These 31 T cell receptor beta chains came from one sample sequenced in a study of T-cell reconstitution after alpha-beta-depleted transplantation in children. Preparation of the TCRbeta library used unique molecular identifiers. TCRdb redid the calling of the PCR reads with MiXCR, one entry per CDR3 protein. The sample contains 150,000 to 250,000 distinct CDR3 sequences, roughly 15% of which appear only once. Sequenced here: PBMCs from the stem cell graft donor, sampled from the stem cell graft. The receptors here all came from a human donor who donated a stem cell graft to a child with acute lymphoblastic leukemia.

The chain carries TRBV15 and TRBJ1-6; D remains unclear. The length of the CDR3 is 14 residues. The V gene lost 6 bases and the J gene lost 4 bases, with 10 bases spanning the gap. Per the germline V gene, CDR1 is LNHNV and CDR2 is YYDKDF (reference sequence). The CDR3 region is CATRVDRYNSPLHF. CDR3 DNA sequence: TGTGCCACCAGAGTGGATCGGTATAATTCACCCCTCCACTTT. Full variable domain (missing parts from reference TRBV15 and TRBJ1-6): DAMVIQNPRYQVTQFGKPVTLSCSQTLNHNVMYWYQQKSSQAPKLLFHYYDKDFNNEADTPDNFQSRRPNTSFCFLDIRSPGLGDTAMYLCATRVDRYNSPLHFGNGTRLTVT.

About this clonotype: Given a much more abundant clone one base away, this may be a read error. The chain is built from TRBV12-3 or TRBV12-4 and TRBJ1-5; tentative D call: TRBD1 (6 bases). V shed 6 bases and J shed 2 bases, with 14 bases lying between them. The CDR3 extends over 15 amino acids. The CDR3 DNA reads TGTGCCAGCAGCAGACAGGCTACGGGCAATCAGCCCCAGCATTTT. It codes for CASSRQATGNQPQHF.

This clonotype was seen ten or more times. The rearrangement joins TRBV5-1 to TRBJ1-3, with D possibly matching TRBD1 (6 bases). CDR1 and CDR2 (germline): SGHRS, YFSETQ. This CDR3 is 16 amino acids long. Trimming cost V 4 bases and J 3 bases, with 17 bases left between them. CDR3 sequence reads: CASSGLAGGGGNTIYF. CDR3 coding DNA: TGCGCCAGCAGCGGCTTGGCCGGGGGCGGTGGAAACACCATATATTTT.

This clonotype was seen many times. The chain carries TRBV4-1 and TRBJ1-2; 8 bases line up with TRBD1. The CDR3 has 15 residues. V was clipped by 2 bases and J by 7 bases; unmatched bases: 9. Germline V gene lookup returns CDR1 MGHRA and CDR2 YSYEKL. DNA of the CDR3: TGCGCCAGCAGCCAATACGGACAGGGCGGCTTTGGCTACACCTTC. Translation gives CASSQYGQGGFGYTF.

This clonotype was counted many times. The chain joins TRBV7-9 to TRBJ2-4; the D gene is possibly TRBD1 (6 bases). V lost 5 bases and J lost 2, with 10 bases in between. Germline V CDR1 and CDR2: SEHNR, FQNEAQ (reference sequence). The CDR3 is 14 residues long. The CDR3: CASSDTGSKNIQYF. The DNA for the CDR3 is TGTGCCAGCAGCGATACAGGGTCCAAAAACATTCAGTACTTC.

The chain employs TRBV7-9 and TRBJ2-1; TRBD1 matches 9 bases. CDR1 SEHNR and CDR2 FQNEAQ come from the germline V gene (reference sequence). There are 17 residues in the CDR3. V shed 5 bases, J shed 5 bases, and the junction held 13 bases outside the gene matches. The chain's CDR3 is CASSDTPGTGRHNEQFF. The CDR3 DNA sequence: TGTGCCAGCAGCGACACCCCCGGGACAGGGCGTCACAATGAGCAGTTCTTC.

The CDR3 DNA reads TGTGCCAGCAGCTCGGACGGGAACCGGGACAGGGGCCTCTATGGCTACACCTTC. This codes for CASSSDGNRDRGLYGYTF. The chain employs TRBV7-9 and TRBJ1-2; 10 bases are shared with TRBD1. Germline lookup yields CDR1 SEHNR and CDR2 FQNEAQ (reference sequence). The CDR3 totals 18 residues. With V trimmed by 4 bases and J by 4 bases, 15 bases remained unmatched.

The V call is TRBV29-1, the J call TRBJ2-1, with TRBD2 identical over 10 bases. Germline assignment: CDR1 SQVTM and CDR2 ANQGSEA. CDR3 length: 13 residues. V trimming: 4 bases; J trimming: 6 bases; junction bases outside the gene matches: 3. DNA for the CDR3: TGCAGCGTTGCAGCGGGAGGGATCAATGAGCAGTTCTTC. The encoded protein is CSVAAGGINEQFF.

This clonotype was counted between two and nine times. The chain uses TRBV5-1 and TRBJ2-7, with TRBD1 as a possible D gene (5 bases). The germline V gene encodes CDR1 SGHRS and CDR2 YFSETQ. The CDR3 covers 19 residues. Trimming shortened V by 1 base and J by 4 bases, and 27 bases separated the two germline ends. CDR3 DNA: TGCGCCAGCAGCTTGCCAGTTAATTTCAAGGACAAGATTACATACGAGCAGTACTTC. This codes for CASSLPVNFKDKITYEQYF.

This clonotype was picked up one time. A much larger clone lies a single base off, so this may be a read error. The gene calls are TRBV20-1 and TRBJ2-7; D not certain. CDR3 size: 13 residues. Germline V CDR1 and CDR2: DFQATT, SNEGSKA (reference sequence). CDR3 region: CTTEQLASYEQYF. CDR3 DNA: TGCACCACCGAGCAGCTGGCTTCCTACGAGCAGTACTTC.

The J gene is TRBJ2-3, the V gene TRBV5-6; TRBD2 matches at 12 bases. J gave up 3 bases and V 4 bases, and 3 bases lay outside the gene matches. CDR3 length: 15 amino acids. CDR1 SGHDT and CDR2 YYEEEE come from the germline V gene. CDR3 sequence (DNA): TGTGCCAGCAGCGGTGGGACTAGCGGGACAGATACGCAGTATTTT. It is translated as CASSGGTSGTDTQYF.

This clonotype showed up many times. The chain couples TRBV29-1 to TRBJ1-1; D gene uncertain. CDR3 length equals 12 residues. Per germline, CDR1 SQVTM and CDR2 ANQGSEA. Between the trimmed V and J ends, which lost 6 bases and 5 bases, there was a span of 13 bases. This CDR3 is CSVRAGETEAFF. The CDR3, as DNA: TGCAGCGTCCGGGCGGGAGAAACTGAAGCTTTCTTT.

The table lists this clonotype with many counts. This sequence joins TRBV11-2 and TRBJ2-2; perhaps TRBD2 as D (6 bases). From germline, CDR1 is SGHAT and CDR2 FQNNGV. This CDR3 comprises 16 residues. V lost 5 bases, J lost 3 bases, and 16 bases lay in between. The CDR3 nucleotides are TGTGCCAGCAGCCCTCCTCTAGCGATAGACACCGGGGAGCTGTTTTTT. It encodes CASSPPLAIDTGELFF.

This clonotype was detected ten times or more. The CDR3: CASRYLGPLEGVEQFF. For the CDR3, the DNA is TGCGCCAGCAGATACCTCGGCCCTCTCGAGGGGGTTGAGCAGTTCTTC. V gene TRBV5-1 combines with J gene TRBJ2-1; possibly TRBD1 for D (6 bases). V lost 5 bases and J 9 bases, leaving 24 bases between the germline ends. The CDR3 sequence is 16 residues long. CDR1 SGHRS and CDR2 YFSETQ come from the germline V gene.

This clonotype was observed many times. The genes are TRBV4-1 and TRBJ1-5, with D possibly TRBD1 on 6 matching bases. The CDR3 is 16 amino acids. Trimming left V 1 base short and J 6 bases short, with 16 bases between. Germline assignment: CDR1 MGHRA and CDR2 YSYEKL. The CDR3 nucleotides read TGCGCCAGCAGCCAAGGGTATGAGGACAGTAGTCAGCCCCAGCATTTT. The encoded protein is CASSQGYEDSSQPQHF.

This clonotype was detected many times. The J gene is TRBJ2-5, the V gene TRBV10-2; 8 bases are a match to TRBD1. V was clipped by 9 bases and J by 1 base; unmatched bases: 7. The germline V gene encodes CDR1 WSHSY and CDR2 SAAADI. CDR3 size: 14 residues. CDR3 DNA sequence: TGCGCCAGTCTAGACGGGACAGGCCAAGAGACCCAGTACTTC. It codes for CASLDGTGQETQYF.

Many counts were recorded for this clonotype. The V gene is TRBV28, the J gene TRBJ1-4; 7 positions match TRBD1. CDR1 and CDR2 from the germline V gene are MDHEN and SYDVKM. The V gene end was trimmed by 8 bases and the J gene end by 0 bases; junction bases not matched to a gene: 12. The CDR3 has 17 residues. CDR3 in DNA: TGTGCCAGCTCCCCCCCCAGGGGGATTGCAACTAATGAAAAACTGTTTTTT. It is translated as CASSPPRGIATNEKLFF. The variable domain in full, completed from reference TRBV28 and TRBJ1-4, reads DVKVTQSSRYLVKRTGEKVFLECVQDMDHENMFWYRQDPGLGLRLIYFSYDVKMKEKGDIPEGYSVSREKKERFSLILESASTNQTSMYLCASSPPRGIATNEKLFFGSGTQLSVL.

V and J are TRBV10-3 and TRBJ1-1; D not certain. Germline V lookup: CDR1 ENHRY, CDR2 SYGVKD. The CDR3 loop spans 13 amino acids. V was cut by 7 bases and J by 5 bases, with 14 bases left in between. The CDR3 coding sequence is TGTGCCATCACCGACACGGGTTGGACTGAAGCTTTCTTT. Its translation: CAITDTGWTEAFF.

There are a few counts of this clonotype. Relative to the germline gene, one junction end is altered; a read error may explain this. The J gene is TRBJ1-6, the V gene TRBV3-1; D gene unclear. The CDR3 length is 17 residues. Germline V lookup: CDR1 LGHDT, CDR2 YNNKEL (reference sequence). The CDR3 loop is CATSQGSLGSSNSPLHF. In DNA, the CDR3 is TGTGCCACCAGCCAAGGGAGTCTAGGGTCGTCTAATTCACCCCTCCACTTT.

The CDR3 DNA is TGCAGTGCTAGGTTGGGACGCCTAAAAAACATTCAGTACTTC. Translated: CSARLGRLKNIQYF. The chain is built from TRBV20-1 and TRBJ2-4; the D call may be TRBD1 or TRBD2 (5 bases each). The CDR3 is made up of 14 amino acids. The germline CDR1 and CDR2 sequences are DFQATT and SNEGSKA (reference sequence). Trimming cost V 3 bases and J 4 bases, with 13 bases left between them.

This clonotype was seen repeatedly, ten times or more. This sequence joins TRBV28 and TRBJ2-3; 8 bases are shared with TRBD2. This CDR3 spans 14 amino acids. V lost 6 bases to trimming and J lost 1 base; unmatched junction nucleotides: 3. Germline V CDR1 and CDR2: MDHEN, SYDVKM. The CDR3 is CASSLAGGTDTQYF. The DNA for the CDR3 is TGTGCCAGCAGCCTAGCGGGTGGCACAGATACGCAGTATTTT.

This clonotype has ten or more counts. The J gene is TRBJ1-1, the V gene TRBV5-1; a possible D gene is TRBD1 (5 bases). The germline CDR1 and CDR2 sequences are SGHRS and YFSETQ. V lost 0 bases and J 4 bases, leaving 19 bases between the germline ends. The CDR3 spans 17 residues. The CDR3 DNA follows: TGCGCCAGCAGCTTGGCCAGTTACGGACACGACGGCACTGAAGCTTTCTTT. Its translation is CASSLASYGHDGTEAFF.

This clonotype turned up a few times. J is TRBJ1-5 and V is TRBV19; D uncertain. The germline CDR1 and CDR2 sequences are LNHDA and SQIVND (reference sequence). The CDR3 spans 14 residues. Deletions cut 6 bases from V and 4 bases from J, with 13 bases between. DNA for the CDR3: TGTGCCAGTAGGATTGCAGGACTAAATCAGCCCCAGCATTTT. Translation: CASRIAGLNQPQHF.

At least ten counts were recorded for this clonotype. V is TRBV12-3 or TRBV12-4 and J is TRBJ2-1; D is perhaps TRBD1 or TRBD2 (6 bases each). CDR3 size: 13 residues. Deletions cut 7 bases from V and 12 bases from J, with 19 bases between. The CDR3 DNA is TGTGCCAGCACCCGCGACAGGAGGGTTGGGCAGTTCTTC. Translation gives CASTRDRRVGQFF.

This clonotype was counted a few times. V is TRBV10-2 and J is TRBJ2-1, with 10 bases that match TRBD2. Germline V gene sequence: CDR1 WSHSY, CDR2 SAAADI. The J segment lost 8 bases and the V segment lost 3 bases, leaving 16 bases of the junction unmatched. There are 18 residues in the CDR3. Here the CDR3 reads CASSDLRASGGKGHEQFF. DNA of the CDR3: TGCGCCAGCAGTGACCTCCGGGCTAGCGGGGGAAAGGGCCATGAGCAGTTCTTC.

This clonotype was seen ten or more times. The rearrangement joins TRBV12-3 or TRBV12-4 to TRBJ2-3; perhaps TRBD2 as D (5 bases). The V gene lost 5 bases and the J gene lost 8 bases, with 14 bases spanning the gap. CDR3 length: 13 residues. CDR3 in DNA: TGTGCCAGCAGTCCGGGCGCTGAGGGTACGCAGTATTTT. Residues: CASSPGAEGTQYF.

This clonotype has a handful of counts. V and J are TRBV12-3 or TRBV12-4 and TRBJ2-4, with 7 bases matching TRBD2. The CDR3 has 19 residues. Unmatched junction bases numbered 16, after V lost 5 bases and J lost 0 bases. The CDR3 loop reads CASSPQRGRGSIAKNIQYF. In DNA, the CDR3 is TGTGCCAGCAGTCCCCAGCGCGGGAGAGGGTCCATAGCCAAAAACATTCAGTACTTC.

With regard to this clonotype: The CDR3 ends on some other residue instead of the conserved phenylalanine or tryptophan, so this is likely a read error. The chain's CDR3 is CASSLLARNTGELFL. The CDR3 DNA reads TGTGCCAGCAGTTTACTTGCGAGGAACACCGGGGAGCTGTTTTTG. The chain joins TRBV12-3 or TRBV12-4 to TRBJ2-2, with D unresolved. The CDR3 totals 15 residues. V was cut by 2 bases and J by 1 base, with 8 bases left in between.

This clonotype was found many times. The rearrangement joins TRBV12-3 or TRBV12-4 to TRBJ1-1, with TRBD1 matching over 9 bases. The CDR3 covers 13 residues. V lost 7 bases and J lost 5; bases outside the gene matches: 5. The CDR3 region has the DNA TGTGCCAGCACCTACGGGACAGGGACTGAAGCTTTCTTT. This gives the protein CASTYGTGTEAFF.

The J gene is TRBJ2-7, the V gene TRBV4-1; 7 bases are a match to TRBD2. The ends lost 0 bases at V and 7 bases at J; junction bases unmatched: 12. CDR3 length: 16 amino acids. The germline V gene has CDR1 MGHRA and CDR2 YSYEKL. The CDR3 loop is CASSQDGVAGEREQYF. As DNA, the CDR3 is TGCGCCAGCAGCCAAGACGGGGTGGCGGGAGAGCGGGAGCAGTACTTC.

This chain joins TRBV20-1 and TRBJ2-5; D is possibly TRBD1 (7 bases). With 5 bases removed from V and 5 bases from J, the gap between germline ends came to 21 bases. Germline loops: CDR1 DFQATT, CDR2 SNEGSKA (reference sequence). The CDR3 extends over 15 amino acids. The CDR3 bases are TGCAGTGCTGGACGGGACAGTGAAGGAGGGGAGACCCAGTACTTC. This encodes CSAGRDSEGGETQYF.